This T cell receptor (beta chain) comes out of a study of cytomegalovirus exposure and HLA in healthy donors. PCR was performed using 60 Vbeta and 13 Jbeta primers. This table comes from immunoSEQ multiplex PCR, and its TCRdb copy is limited to in-frame clones, with some not included. The sample holds a few hundred thousand clones, approximately 80% seen once. Whole-study findings and limits: Later analysis identified a missense DCLRE1C variant that was linked to TCR beta V- and J-gene trimming.

The CDR3 extends over 14 amino acids. Germline-derived CDR1 and CDR2 are SGDLS and YYNGEE. V dropped 2 bases and J dropped 4; count of bases not matched to a gene: 4. A word on this clone: Its antigen remains unknown. Other DNA sequences in the sample encode the same CDR3.

The V and J genes are TRBV9 and TRBJ1-2; 8 positions match TRBD1. The receptor comes from a man between 25 and 39 years old in good health and CMV-seronegative. Specimen: PBMCs. For the CDR3, the DNA is TGTGCCAGCAGCGTCGGACAGGGCGGCTATGGCTACACCTTC. This translates into CASSVGQGGYGYTF.